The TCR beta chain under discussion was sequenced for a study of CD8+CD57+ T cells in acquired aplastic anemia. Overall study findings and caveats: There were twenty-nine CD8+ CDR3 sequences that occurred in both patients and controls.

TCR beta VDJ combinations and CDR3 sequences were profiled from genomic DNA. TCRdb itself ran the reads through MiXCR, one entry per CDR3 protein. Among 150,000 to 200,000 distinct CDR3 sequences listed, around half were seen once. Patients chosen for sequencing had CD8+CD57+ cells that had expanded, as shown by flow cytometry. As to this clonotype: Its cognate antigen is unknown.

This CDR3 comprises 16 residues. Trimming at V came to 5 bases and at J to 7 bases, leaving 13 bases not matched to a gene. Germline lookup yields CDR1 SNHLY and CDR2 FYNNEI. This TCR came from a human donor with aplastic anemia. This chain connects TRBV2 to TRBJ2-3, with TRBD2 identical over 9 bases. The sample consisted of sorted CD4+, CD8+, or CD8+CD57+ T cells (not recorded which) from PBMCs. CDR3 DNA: TGTGCCAGCAGTCTGTCGGGCGGGAGGGCCCAGCATACGCAGTATTTT. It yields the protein CASSLSGGRAQHTQYF.